This record covers a single T cell receptor (beta chain). This clone came up a few times. Its recognized antigen is unknown. No much larger clone exists at a distance of one base, and base qualities are not known. The data are from a study of control samples from healthy donors and cancer patients (dated by TCRdb to about 2020). Trimming leaves V shorter by 0 bases and J shorter by 4 bases, with the junction holding 8 bases beyond the gene matches. In the germline V gene, CDR1 corresponds to LGHNA and CDR2 to YNFKEQ. Counted from cysteine to phenylalanine, this CDR3 has 16 amino acids. Kept here is only the CDR3 DNA, which spans 48 bases and is read in frame from base 1. Libraries were prepared through the immunoSEQ multiplex PCR assay. Not all clones reach the TCRdb copy of this immuneACCESS table, which keeps in-frame sequences only. Checked studies attribute under half of the gap to unresolved V genes and leave the rest unexplained. This sample comprises about 130,000 clones, around 90% of them detected only once. The top ten hold 8.6% of the sample.

The chain is encoded by TRBV4-2 joined to TRBJ1-1, with TRBD1 identical over 7 junction bases. The receptor was derived from a man aged 18-30 years in good health. Sequenced material: blood. The nucleotides are TGTGCCAGCAGCCAAGAACAGGGGAGTCCCTCCACTGAAGCTTTCTTT. Its protein product is CASSQEQGSPSTEAFF.